The rows below give T cell receptor beta chains drawn from one sample of a study of identical twins. TCRdb reanalysed the 5' RACE reads using MiXCR and keeps one entry per CDR3 protein. The sample has about 720,000 distinct CDR3 sequences, approximately 18% seen once; the top ten hold about an eighth. The same sample was also studied in work on T cells expressing NK-cell markers.

The sample comprised PBMCs. All receptors derive from a woman aged 18-29 years in good health. The CDR3 runs from the conserved cysteine through the conserved F or W. Fields, in order: V gene, J gene, CDR3 length, CDR3 protein.

v_call: TRBV7-6
j_call: TRBJ2-1
cdr3_length: 17
cdr3_aa: CASSSLTGQGGYNEQFF

v_call: TRBV12-3/TRBV12-4
j_call: TRBJ2-3
cdr3_length: 11
cdr3_aa: CASSWSGTQYF

v_call: TRBV5-6
j_call: TRBJ2-7
cdr3_length: 15
cdr3_aa: CASSLGGLAVYEQYF

v_call: TRBV20-1
j_call: TRBJ2-1
cdr3_length: 15
cdr3_aa: CSAREGTGVLNEQFF

v_call: TRBV6-1
j_call: TRBJ2-7
cdr3_length: 13
cdr3_aa: CATWTGETYEQYF

v_call: TRBV7-2
j_call: TRBJ2-7
cdr3_length: 15
cdr3_aa: CASSLRGQGAYEQYF

v_call: TRBV6-4
j_call: TRBJ2-5
cdr3_length: 14
cdr3_aa: CASIMTGVGREFYF

v_call: TRBV6-6
j_call: TRBJ1-1
cdr3_length: 12
cdr3_aa: CASTDSAFEAFF

v_call: TRBV14
j_call: TRBJ2-1
cdr3_length: 15
cdr3_aa: CASSKGESSYNEQFF

v_call: TRBV12-3/TRBV12-4
j_call: TRBJ1-6
cdr3_length: 12
cdr3_aa: CASTIQEGPLHF

v_call: TRBV12-3/TRBV12-4
j_call: TRBJ2-5
cdr3_length: 15
cdr3_aa: CASSANRGGGETQYF

v_call: TRBV5-1
j_call: TRBJ2-7
cdr3_length: 13
cdr3_aa: CASSQGQVYEQYF

v_call: TRBV6-1
j_call: TRBJ2-5
cdr3_length: 14
cdr3_aa: CASSGGMYQETQYF

v_call: TRBV7-2
j_call: TRBJ1-2
cdr3_length: 14
cdr3_aa: CASSFDRGGYGYTF

v_call: TRBV7-6
j_call: TRBJ2-7
cdr3_length: 15
cdr3_aa: CASSSNPLPAYEQYF

v_call: TRBV10-3
j_call: TRBJ2-3
cdr3_length: 18
cdr3_aa: CAISESRHGLAGADTQYF

v_call: TRBV18
j_call: TRBJ2-2
cdr3_length: 13
cdr3_aa: CASSTHKRGELFF

v_call: TRBV18
j_call: TRBJ1-1
cdr3_length: 15
cdr3_aa: CASSILGQGDTEAFF

v_call: TRBV20-1
j_call: TRBJ1-1
cdr3_length: 12
cdr3_aa: CSAREVSEGAFF

v_call: TRBV18
j_call: TRBJ1-1
cdr3_length: 15
cdr3_aa: CASSRGTEMNTEAFF

v_call: TRBV10-3
j_call: TRBJ1-1
cdr3_length: 13
cdr3_aa: CAIRLDRDTEAFF

v_call: TRBV20-1
j_call: TRBJ2-1
cdr3_length: 16
cdr3_aa: CSALQLGLDVDNEQFF

v_call: TRBV12-3/TRBV12-4
j_call: TRBJ2-5
cdr3_length: 14
cdr3_aa: CASSPGDLRETQYF

v_call: TRBV6-5
j_call: TRBJ1-4
cdr3_length: 18
cdr3_aa: CASSYSIRRTTTKKLRFF

v_call: TRBV6-2/TRBV6-3
j_call: TRBJ2-3
cdr3_length: 18
cdr3_aa: CASTNPPPRGRGTDTQYF

v_call: TRBV27
j_call: TRBJ2-2
cdr3_length: 17
cdr3_aa: CASSYLPGLLNTGELFF

v_call: TRBV2
j_call: TRBJ2-7
cdr3_length: 17
cdr3_aa: CASSEGLTSGRTYEQYF

v_call: TRBV7-9
j_call: TRBJ2-7
cdr3_length: 16
cdr3_aa: CASSPSFTTSGNEQYF

v_call: TRBV5-5
j_call: TRBJ2-1
cdr3_length: 12
cdr3_aa: CASSTTAHLWFF

v_call: TRBV11-1
j_call: TRBJ2-3
cdr3_length: 16
cdr3_aa: CASSLRTSLIPDTQYF

v_call: TRBV20-1
j_call: TRBJ2-2
cdr3_length: 14
cdr3_aa: CSARDSPYTGELFF

v_call: TRBV9
j_call: TRBJ2-3
cdr3_length: 15
cdr3_aa: CASSVTETRASTQYF

v_call: TRBV7-2
j_call: TRBJ2-7
cdr3_length: 13
cdr3_aa: CASSPGRGDEQYF

v_call: TRBV4-2
j_call: TRBJ1-5
cdr3_length: 16
cdr3_aa: CASSQVGRHSNQPQHF

v_call: TRBV18
j_call: TRBJ2-7
cdr3_length: 16
cdr3_aa: CASSALGQGGSYEQYF

v_call: TRBV6-2/TRBV6-3
j_call: TRBJ2-1
cdr3_length: 16
cdr3_aa: CASSYLFGGGGNEQFF

v_call: TRBV3-1
j_call: TRBJ2-7
cdr3_length: 11
cdr3_aa: CASSQGAEQYF

v_call: TRBV12-3/TRBV12-4
j_call: TRBJ1-2
cdr3_length: 12
cdr3_aa: CASSFLVSGYTF

v_call: TRBV12-3/TRBV12-4
j_call: TRBJ1-1
cdr3_length: 13
cdr3_aa: CASSRFGHTEAFF

v_call: TRBV20-1
j_call: TRBJ2-2
cdr3_length: 15
cdr3_aa: CSGLAGGLNTGELFF

v_call: TRBV18
j_call: TRBJ2-1
cdr3_length: 16
cdr3_aa: CASSPKSGTSAGEQFF

v_call: TRBV9
j_call: TRBJ2-5
cdr3_length: 19
cdr3_aa: CASSLSPNLLAGEGETQYF

v_call: TRBV12-3/TRBV12-4
j_call: TRBJ1-5
cdr3_length: 17
cdr3_aa: CASNSSPTLGDYQPQHF

v_call: TRBV5-1
j_call: TRBJ2-5
cdr3_length: 15
cdr3_aa: CASSLLAGGPKTQYF

v_call: TRBV5-1
j_call: TRBJ2-1
cdr3_length: 16
cdr3_aa: CASSLDRVSRYNEQFF

v_call: TRBV7-9
j_call: TRBJ2-7
cdr3_length: 13
cdr3_aa: CASQTGGTYEQYF

v_call: TRBV2
j_call: TRBJ1-1
cdr3_length: 14
cdr3_aa: CASSEWSANTEAFF

v_call: TRBV5-1
j_call: TRBJ2-3
cdr3_length: 14
cdr3_aa: CASSAAAGSDTQYF

v_call: TRBV11-2
j_call: TRBJ1-2
cdr3_length: 18
cdr3_aa: CASSRGTLGQGANYGYTF